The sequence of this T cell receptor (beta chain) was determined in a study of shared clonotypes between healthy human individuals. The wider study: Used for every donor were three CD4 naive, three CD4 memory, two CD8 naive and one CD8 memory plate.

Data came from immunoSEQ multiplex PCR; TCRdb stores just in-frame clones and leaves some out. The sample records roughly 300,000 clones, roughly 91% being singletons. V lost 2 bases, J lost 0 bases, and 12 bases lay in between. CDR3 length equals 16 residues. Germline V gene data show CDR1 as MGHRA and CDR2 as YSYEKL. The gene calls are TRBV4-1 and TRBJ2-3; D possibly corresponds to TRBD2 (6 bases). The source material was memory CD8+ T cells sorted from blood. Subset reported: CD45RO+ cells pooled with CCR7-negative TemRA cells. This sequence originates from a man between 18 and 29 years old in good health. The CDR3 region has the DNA TGCGCCAGCAGCCAAAGTTCGGGGACTAGCACAGATACGCAGTATTTT. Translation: CASSQSSGTSTDTQYF.